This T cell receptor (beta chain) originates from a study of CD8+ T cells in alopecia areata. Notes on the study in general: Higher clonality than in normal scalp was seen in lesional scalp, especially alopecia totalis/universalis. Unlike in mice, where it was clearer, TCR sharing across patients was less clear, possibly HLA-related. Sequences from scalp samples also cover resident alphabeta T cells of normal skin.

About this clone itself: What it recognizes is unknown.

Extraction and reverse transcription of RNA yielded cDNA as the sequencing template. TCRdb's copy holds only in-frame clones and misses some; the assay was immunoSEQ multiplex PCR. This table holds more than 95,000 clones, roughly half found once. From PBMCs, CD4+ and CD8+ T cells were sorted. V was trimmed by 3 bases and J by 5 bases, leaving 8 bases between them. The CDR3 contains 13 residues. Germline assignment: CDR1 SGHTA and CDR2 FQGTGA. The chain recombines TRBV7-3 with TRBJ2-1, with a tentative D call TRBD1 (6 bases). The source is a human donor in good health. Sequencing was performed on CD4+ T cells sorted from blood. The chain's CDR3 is CASSLGANNEQFF. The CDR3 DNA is TGTGCCAGCAGCTTGGGGGCAAACAATGAGCAGTTCTTC.